Below, one TCR beta chain is given with its context. These data belong to a study of T cell changes during pregnancy in multiple sclerosis. The assay was immunoSEQ multiplex PCR, and TCRdb's table has in-frame clones only and misses some. This table holds around 100,000 clones, 85% to 95% found once. The V gene's germline CDR1 is SGHTA and CDR2 FQGNSA. CDR3 length: 12 amino acids. Trimming shortened V by 3 bases and J by 6 bases, and 9 bases separated the two germline ends. Here the sequenced sample was peripheral blood, taken before pregnancy. The chain is built from TRBV7-2 and TRBJ2-7; D gene ambiguous. This TCR came from a female donor with multiple sclerosis, enrolled in a pregnancy study. In DNA, the CDR3 is TGTGCCAGCAGCTTCGGGTCGGGCGAGCAGTACTTC. Its translation is CASSFGSGEQYF.